This record concerns one T cell receptor (beta chain) sequence. The data are from a study of T cell repertoires in cytomegalovirus infection. Study-wide background: CMV infection together with matching HLA type was indicated by public TCR beta signatures.

The length of the CDR3 is 18 residues. Trimming at V came to 5 bases and at J to 5 bases, leaving 11 bases not matched to a gene. The V gene's germline CDR1 is MNHNY and CDR2 SVGAGI (reference sequence). A single record per CDR3 protein comes from TCRdb applying MiXCR to the reads. The sample shows 310,000 or so distinct CDR3 sequences, roughly 26% of them seen only once. The V call is TRBV6-6, the J call TRBJ2-1; 14 bases agree with TRBD2. Sequenced input: PBMCs. This TCR came from a human donor in good health (CMV status not recorded). Some clones in this sample may be carry-over from other donors' samples. CDR3 residues: CASSNNYGTSGSNNEQFF. In DNA form, the CDR3 reads TGTGCCAGCAGTAACAATTACGGGACTAGCGGGAGTAACAATGAGCAGTTCTTC.